This T cell receptor (beta chain) was retrieved from a study of T cell repertoires in cytomegalovirus infection. In TCRdb, the reads were re-called with MiXCR into one record per CDR3 protein. The profile shows about a million distinct CDR3 sequences, 30% to 40% of them singletons. General study points: CMV-specific TCR beta clonotypes restricted by HLA-C were the ones dominating the ex vivo response.

This clonotype has a handful of counts. What it recognizes is unknown. CDR3 length: 14 amino acids. V was pared by 3 bases and J by 6 bases, with 13 bases between. Germline lookup yields CDR1 SNHLY and CDR2 FYNNEI. The chain couples TRBV2 to TRBJ2-3; the D gene is possibly TRBD1 (6 bases). This receptor was obtained from a human donor in good health (CMV status not recorded). Some clones in this sample may be carry-over from other donors' samples. The sequences come from cultured CD8+ T cells from PBMCs, collected from culture after CMV antigen stimulation. CDR3 residues: CASSDSTGWDTQYF. Here the CDR3 DNA reads TGTGCCAGCAGTGACTCTACAGGGTGGGATACGCAGTATTTT.